This T cell receptor beta chain was observed in a study of T cell repertoires in cytomegalovirus infection. Trimming left V 1 base short and J 6 bases short, with 14 bases between. CDR1 MNHEY and CDR2 SMNVEV come from the germline V gene (reference sequence). The CDR3 contains 15 residues. About this clonotype: Antigen unknown. Possible read error: a much larger clone is one base away.

TCRdb passed the reads through MiXCR, listing each CDR3 protein once. The data show about 830,000 distinct CDR3 sequences, with about 33% seen just once and 12% held by the top ten. The chain recombines TRBV27 with TRBJ2-3, with D possibly called TRBD1 or TRBD2 (5 bases each). This receptor was taken from a human donor in good health (CMV status not recorded). Some clones in this sample may be carry-over from other donors' samples. Material: cultured CD8+ T cells from PBMCs, obtained from culture after CMV antigen stimulation. CDR3 in DNA: TGTGCCAGCAGTTTATTATGGGACGGGTCGGATACGCAGTATTTT. It specifies CASSLLWDGSDTQYF.